This TCR beta chain was observed in a study of T cell changes during pregnancy in multiple sclerosis. Measured with immunoSEQ multiplex PCR; TCRdb has only the in-frame clones, and not every one. Of approximately 20,000 clones listed, 85% to 90% were seen once; the top ten hold 7.5% to 9%. CDR1 is MNHEY, CDR2 SMNVEV, per germline (reference sequence). CDR3 size: 14 residues. V was shortened by 3 bases and J by 0 bases, with 9 bases between the two germline ends. This material consisted of CD8+ T cells from peripheral blood mononuclear cells, taken before pregnancy. The chain has TRBV27 and TRBJ2-7; possible D gene TRBD2, 6 bases. The sequence was obtained from a female donor with multiple sclerosis, enrolled in a pregnancy study. For the CDR3, the DNA is TGTGCCAGCAGTTTTGGGAGGAGCTCCTACGAGCAGTACTTC. Its protein is CASSFGRSSYEQYF.